This TCR beta chain comes out of a study of T cells in Graves' hyperthyroidism and ophthalmopathy. There are 15 residues in the CDR3. Germline V gene lookup returns CDR1 LNHDA and CDR2 SQIVND (reference sequence). V lost 4 bases and J 2 bases, leaving 12 bases between the germline ends. General observations from the study: In validation, the model predicted ophthalmopathy. These predictions came a median roughly six months before onset. Most thyroid clonotypes that were expanded above 0.001 also turned up in blood.

Notes on this clonotype: Its specificity is not known.

There were TCR beta CDR3 regions amplified from RNA transcripts. First-round RT-PCR with HTBI primers amplified the TCR CDR3 region. TCRdb itself ran the multiplex PCR reads through MiXCR, one entry per CDR3 protein. The sample lists about 350,000 distinct CDR3 sequences, approximately 14% occurring once. The receptor was isolated from a woman aged 40 to 50 with Graves' ophthalmopathy. The chain links TRBV19 to TRBJ1-5; possibly TRBD1 for D (5 bases). Sequencing was performed on blood. The CDR3 sequence: CASSNGGRGNQPQHF. The CDR3 DNA reads as TGTGCCAGTAGTAATGGGGGAAGGGGCAATCAGCCCCAGCATTTT.